This TCR beta chain was captured by sequencing in a study of cytomegalovirus exposure and HLA in healthy donors. Study-wide context: Of all 360 or so donors who were genotyped, 70% to 85% belonged to the Caucasian-associated ancestry cluster.

Remarks on this clone: Its antigen is still unknown.

Germline V gives CDR1 KGHSH, CDR2 LQKENI. V lost 2 bases, J lost 2 bases, and 16 bases lay in between. The CDR3 consists of 16 residues. Findings and limits, study-wide: Roughly even sequencing depth across donors was the assumption behind the presence/absence analyses. Most TCRs appeared rarely, but some public TCRs recurred in many donors.

PCR involved 60 Vbeta and 13 Jbeta primers. Some clones are missing from TCRdb's copy, which holds only in-frame ones; the method was immunoSEQ multiplex PCR. The table includes 150,000 to 200,000 clones, roughly four fifths detected once. Sequencing was performed on PBMCs. This sequence was found in a woman aged 40 to 55 in good health and CMV-seronegative. The chain couples TRBV18 to TRBJ2-7, with D possibly matching TRBD1 (6 bases). CDR3 sequence (DNA): TGTGCCAGCTCACCATCGAACGGGGACACACCCTACGAGCAGTACTTC. This codes for CASSPSNGDTPYEQYF.